The TCR beta chain under discussion was sequenced for a study of cytomegalovirus exposure and HLA in healthy donors. Study-level information: An analysis done earlier identified 120 million or so unique TCR beta sequences from roughly 190 million T cells.

V shed 5 bases and J shed 4 bases, with 14 bases lying between them. Germline CDR1 MNHEY, CDR2 SMNVEV (reference sequence). The CDR3 spans 14 residues. The PCR made use of 60 Vbeta and 13 Jbeta primers. Using immunoSEQ multiplex PCR, the repertoire was profiled, and TCRdb retains in-frame clones only, with some absent. The repertoire table contains around 57,000 clones. Findings and limits, study-wide: A later analysis linked a missense variant in DCLRE1C to the trimming of TCR beta V and J genes. Donors were assumed by presence/absence analyses to have roughly uniform sequencing depth. Later analysis reportedly placed an Asian-associated ancestry cluster below the roughly 690-donor mean in N-insertions.

In the case of this clone: What it binds is unknown.

The chain joins TRBV27 to TRBJ2-5; the D is unclear. This TCR was sampled from a woman between 45 and 60 years old in good health and CMV-seropositive. Source material: PBMCs. CDR3: CASSALVSGETQYF. The DNA for the CDR3 is TGTGCCAGCAGTGCCCTCGTGTCCGGAGAGACCCAGTACTTC.